This TCR beta chain is drawn from a study of PD-L1 blockade in urothelial cancer. Across the whole study: Males with bladder-origin urothelial cancer made up about 85% of the roughly 29 patients. Typically, measured as a median, blood samples had 110,000 to 150,000 T cells.

TCRdb keeps only in-frame clones here, not all; method: immunoSEQ multiplex PCR. The sample records 38,000 or so clones, approximately 82% being singletons. Trimming shortened V by 5 bases and J by 4 bases, and 20 bases separated the two germline ends. The germline V gene has CDR1 SGHNT and CDR2 YENEEA. The length of the CDR3 is 16 residues. This specimen was PBMCs, taken around atezolizumab (anti-PD-L1) treatment. This sequence was found in a man aged 55 to 70 with urothelial cancer. The chain employs TRBV11-3 and TRBJ2-5; tentative D call: TRBD2 (6 bases). CDR3 sequence (DNA): TGTGCCAGCAGCCTGGGTCAGCGGGCCCGGGGAGAGACCCAGTACTTC. This codes for CASSLGQRARGETQYF.